What follows are 11 T cell receptor beta chains derived from one specimen sequenced in a study of cytomegalovirus exposure and HLA in healthy donors. The PCR used 60 Vbeta and 13 Jbeta primers. The table came from immunoSEQ multiplex PCR; TCRdb's copy has only in-frame clones and leaves some out. The sample yields some 170,000 clones, more than 80% seen once. Sequences were obtained from PBMCs. The receptors come from a woman aged 18-29 years in good health and CMV-seropositive.

This rearrangement joins TRBV5-4 to TRBJ2-5, with 8 bases matching TRBD2. V shed 4 bases, J shed 1 base, and the junction held 9 bases outside the gene matches. Germline lookup yields CDR1 SGHNT and CDR2 YYREEE (reference sequence). The CDR3 consists of 16 residues. CDR3 DNA sequence: TGTGCCAGCAGCCCACGGGCTAGCGGGTCCCAAGAGACCCAGTACTTC. Protein sequence: CASSPRASGSQETQYF.

This rearrangement joins TRBV10-1 to TRBJ1-3, with a tentative D call TRBD1 (6 bases). V was shortened by 9 bases and J by 2 bases, with 14 bases between the two germline ends. This CDR3 has 14 residues. Germline CDR1 reads WNHNN; CDR2 reads SYGVQD (reference sequence). In nucleotides, the CDR3 is TGCGCCAGAAAACCCCCAGGGGCTGGAAACACCATATATTTT. As protein: CARKPPGAGNTIYF.

By proportion, this clone is medium-sized. The chain joins TRBV29-1 to TRBJ2-7; 9 bases fit TRBD1. The CDR3 consists of 15 residues. Germline loops: CDR1 SQVTM, CDR2 ANQGSEA. After removal of 7 bases from V and 5 bases from J, the junction contained 15 bases not matched to a gene. The CDR3 DNA reads as TGCAGCGCATTAGATTCGGGACAGGGAGCCCACGAGCAGTACTTC. Its protein product is CSALDSGQGAHEQYF.

V is TRBV5-4 and J is TRBJ2-2; D is possibly TRBD1 (5 bases). CDR1 SGHNT and CDR2 YYREEE come from the germline V gene (reference sequence). The CDR3 spans 14 residues. Trimming took off 4 bases at V and 6 bases at J, with 13 bases between the two ends. The CDR3 DNA sequence: TGTGCCAGCAGCACCCGGATGGGGCCCGGGGAGCTGTTTTTT. The encoded protein is CASSTRMGPGELFF.

This rearrangement joins TRBV4-2 to TRBJ1-1; D is ambiguous. There are 13 residues in the CDR3. Germline CDR1 reads LGHNA; CDR2 reads YNFKEQ. Trimming took 0 bases from V and 5 from J, leaving 7 bases between them. The CDR3 DNA sequence: TGTGCCAGCAGCCAAGATCCTAAGACTGAAGCTTTCTTT. This translates into CASSQDPKTEAFF.

This chain links TRBV1 with TRBJ2-1; TRBD2 reflects the table's D call only, with no check against the DNA. TRBV1 is listed as a pseudogene. The length of the CDR3 is 13 residues. The CDR3 bases are TGCACCAGCGTTGGGGGGGACCACAATGAGCAGTTCTTC. It codes for CTSVGGDHNEQFF.

This clone appeared a few times. The rearrangement joins TRBV30 to TRBJ2-7, with D tentatively TRBD1 (5 bases). The germline V gene has CDR1 GTSNPN and CDR2 SVGIG (reference sequence). The CDR3 length is 13 residues. Trimming pared 0 bases from V and 3 bases from J, leaving 9 bases between. The CDR3 region is CAWSVGQGYEQYF. CDR3 DNA: TGTGCCTGGAGTGTTGGGCAGGGCTACGAGCAGTACTTC. Combining the CDR3 with reference TRBV30 and TRBJ2-7 gives the whole variable domain SQTIHQWPATLVQPVGSPLSLECTVEGTSNPNLYWYRQAAGRGLQLLFYSVGIGQISSEVPQNLSASRPQDRQFILSSKKLLLSDSGFYLCAWSVGQGYEQYFGPGTRLTVT.

This chain uses TRBV5-1 with TRBJ2-4; possibly TRBD2 for D (6 bases). Trimming cost V 6 bases and J 1 base, with 17 bases left between them. Germline V CDR1 and CDR2: SGHRS, YFSETQ. The CDR3 totals 16 residues. CDR3 sequence: CASKARGDWAKNIQYF. Written as DNA, the CDR3 is TGCGCCAGCAAAGCCCGAGGGGACTGGGCCAAAAACATTCAGTACTTC. The entire variable domain, with the rest obtained from reference TRBV5-1 and TRBJ2-4, is as follows: KAGVTQTPRYLIKTRGQQVTLSCSPISGHRSVSWYQQTPGQGLQFLFEYFSETQRNKGNFPGRFSGRQFSNSRSEMNVSTLELGDSALYLCASKARGDWAKNIQYFGAGTRLSVL.

The chain carries TRBV27 and TRBJ2-2; D remains ambiguous. The germline V and J ends were trimmed by 3 bases and 2 bases, with 7 bases remaining between them. The CDR3 is 14 amino acids. Germline-derived CDR1 and CDR2 are MNHEY and SMNVEV (reference sequence). The CDR3 sequence: CASSFNSNTGELFF. CDR3 DNA: TGTGCCAGCAGTTTCAACAGTAACACCGGGGAGCTGTTTTTT.

On this clone: Within the sample, other DNA sequences also encode this same CDR3. The chain links TRBV5-6 to TRBJ2-7; 8 bases map to TRBD2. Germline assignment: CDR1 SGHDT and CDR2 YYEEEE. J gave up 4 bases and V 4 bases, and 4 bases lay outside the gene matches. The CDR3 length is 13 residues. CDR3 amino acids: CASSAGLGYEQYF. The CDR3 bases are TGTGCCAGCAGCGCGGGACTAGGGTACGAGCAGTACTTC.

V gene TRBV7-9 combines with J gene TRBJ2-7; 12 bases match TRBD2. The CDR3 spans 16 residues. Germline V gene sequence: CDR1 SEHNR, CDR2 FQNEAQ (reference sequence). V dropped 4 bases and J dropped 4; count of bases not matched to a gene: 8. The CDR3 sequence: CASSYNRGLAGYEQYF. In nucleotides, the CDR3 is TGTGCCAGCAGCTACAACAGAGGACTAGCGGGGTACGAGCAGTACTTC.